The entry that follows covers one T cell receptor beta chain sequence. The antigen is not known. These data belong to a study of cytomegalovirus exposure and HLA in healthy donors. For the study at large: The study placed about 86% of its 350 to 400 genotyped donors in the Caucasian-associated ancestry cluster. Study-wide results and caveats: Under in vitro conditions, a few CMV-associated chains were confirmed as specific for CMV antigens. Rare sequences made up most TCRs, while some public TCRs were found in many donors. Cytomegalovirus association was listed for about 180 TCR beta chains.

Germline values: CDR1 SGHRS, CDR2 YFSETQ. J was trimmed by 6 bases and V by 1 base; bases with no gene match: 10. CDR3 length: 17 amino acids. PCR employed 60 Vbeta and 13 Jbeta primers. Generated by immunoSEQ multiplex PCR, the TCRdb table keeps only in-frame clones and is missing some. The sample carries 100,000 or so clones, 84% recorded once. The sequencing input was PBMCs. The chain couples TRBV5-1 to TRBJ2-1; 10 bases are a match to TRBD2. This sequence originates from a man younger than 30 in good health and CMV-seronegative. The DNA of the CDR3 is TGCGCCAGCAGCTTGTCCCCAGCGGGAGGGTCCGCCAATGAGCAGTTCTTC. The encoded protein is CASSLSPAGGSANEQFF. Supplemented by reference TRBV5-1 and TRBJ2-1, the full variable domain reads KAGVTQTPRYLIKTRGQQVTLSCSPISGHRSVSWYQQTPGQGLQFLFEYFSETQRNKGNFPGRFSGRQFSNSRSEMNVSTLELGDSALYLCASSLSPAGGSANEQFFGPGTRLTVL.